The TCR beta chain described here comes from a study of T cell responses to AZD1222 COVID-19 vaccine. The protocol was immunoSEQ multiplex PCR, while the TCRdb copy is restricted to in-frame clones and leaves out a portion. The sample includes some 200,000 clones, about 93% seen only once; the top ten take around 1%. This clonotype was obtained from an adult who received the AZD1222 COVID-19 vaccine. Sequencing used peripheral blood, obtained 28 days after the second AZD1222 dose.

The chain's CDR3 is CASSLVQTYGYTF. CDR3 in DNA: TGTGCCAGCAGCTTAGTTCAGACCTATGGCTACACCTTC. This sequence joins TRBV7-9 and TRBJ1-2; D unclear. The CDR3 covers 13 residues. V shed 1 base and J shed 4 bases, with 7 bases lying between them. Germline CDR1 is SEHNR and CDR2 is FQNEAQ (reference sequence).